The rows below give T cell receptor beta chains drawn from one sample of a study of blood T cell repertoires in COVID-19. The assay was immunoSEQ multiplex PCR, and TCRdb's table has in-frame clones only and misses some. Of 210,000 or so clones in the sample, around nine tenths were seen once. Sample: peripheral blood. The receptors were sampled from an older woman with acute or convalescent COVID-19. Both conserved end residues are trimmed from each CDR3. The D gene is left open where the match is weak. Clone size is not always given. Where it is, it says once, few, many or a class for expanded clones.

clone_size j_call d_call v_call cdr3_aa
few TRBJ2-5 TRBD2 TRBV4-3 ASSHGTREAPGETQY
NA TRBJ2-3 NA TRBV21-1 AGTAGPRHSGGTSTDTQY
NA TRBJ2-2 TRBD2 TRBV19 ASSNLGLAGGGNTGELF
NA TRBJ2-3 NA TRBV5-1 ASSLGQLPDTQY
NA TRBJ2-1 TRBD2 TRBV6-5 ASSYSRGERDEQF
NA TRBJ2-7 TRBD2 TRBV4-1 ASSPTSANPYEQY
NA TRBJ1-5 NA TRBV30 AWSRGNQPQH
NA TRBJ1-2 NA TRBV7-9 ASSAPRGYGYT
NA TRBJ1-3 TRBD1 TRBV9 ASSPLQGNSGNTIY
NA TRBJ1-4 TRBD1 TRBV30 AWGTGATNEKLF
NA TRBJ1-3 NA TRBV5-4 ASSYGQPAGNTIY
NA TRBJ1-2 NA TRBV3-1/TRBV3-2 ASSQTTEVGNYGYT
NA TRBJ1-5 NA TRBV5-8 ASSLGQVENQPQH
NA TRBJ1-2 TRBD1 TRBV18 ASSPVGQGYGYT
NA TRBJ2-7 NA TRBV11-2 ASSLFIAGNYEQY
NA TRBJ2-1 NA TRBV29-1 SVGRITPDYYNEQF
once TRBJ2-7 TRBD1 TRBV28 ASSRTGPYEQY
NA TRBJ2-7 NA TRBV24-1 ATSDPGQLAYEQY
NA TRBJ2-7 TRBD2 TRBV7-9 ASSVGLAGVEQY
once TRBJ1-1 TRBD1 TRBV30 AWRPWTGSMNTEAF
NA TRBJ2-7 NA TRBV27 ASRRSGAYEQY
NA TRBJ1-2 NA TRBV7-2 ASSLALTGTNYGYT
NA TRBJ1-4 NA TRBV30 AWTGGGEKLF
NA TRBJ1-6 NA TRBV6-5 ASTQGTGESPLH
NA TRBJ2-7 TRBD2 TRBV4-2 ASSLEAGGSFHEQY
once TRBJ2-7 TRBD1 TRBV10-3 AISERGQGSSYEQY
once TRBJ1-2 NA TRBV28 ASSLRTGRRGYT
few TRBJ1-3 NA TRBV10-3 AISESPSGAGNTIY
NA TRBJ1-5 NA TRBV6-4 ASSDKGYQWGNQPQH
NA TRBJ1-1 NA TRBV19 ASSIDLGGSEAF
once TRBJ2-1 TRBD1 TRBV9 ASSAMGQHNEQF
NA TRBJ1-5 NA TRBV5-1 ASSFQPLREGNQPQH
once TRBJ1-5 TRBD1 TRBV6-5 ASSSRGTGRREPQH
NA TRBJ2-1 NA TRBV6-1 ASSESVGLFNEQF
NA TRBJ2-3 TRBD2 TRBV6-5 ASSRAGLPGGTQY
NA TRBJ2-7 NA TRBV6-2/TRBV6-3 ASSDIGAYEQY
NA TRBJ2-3 TRBD1 TRBV5-6 ASSPRTGRTDTQY
once TRBJ1-4 NA TRBV23-1 ASSQYDRINEKLF
NA TRBJ1-1 TRBD1 TRBV3-1/TRBV3-2 ASSRGTGGSSGTEAF
NA TRBJ1-5 NA TRBV3-1/TRBV3-2 ASSPTAGASNQPQH